This passage covers 11 T cell receptor beta chains from one sample sequenced in a study of blood T cell repertoires in COVID-19. TCRdb's copy holds only in-frame clones and misses some; the assay was immunoSEQ multiplex PCR. This table holds more than 50,000 clones, roughly 85% found once. Source material: peripheral blood. The receptors derive from a human donor in a cohort sampled during active COVID-19.

V usage is TRBV2 and J usage is TRBJ2-3; perhaps TRBD2 as D (6 bases). This CDR3 region has 14 residues. Trimming pared 3 bases from V and 0 bases from J, leaving 7 bases between. Germline CDR1 is SNHLY and CDR2 is FYNNEI. DNA of the CDR3: TGTGCCAGCAGTGAGGGGGGAAGCACAGATACGCAGTATTTT. Its protein is CASSEGGSTDTQYF. Full variable domain (missing parts from reference TRBV2 and TRBJ2-3): EPEVTQTPSHQVTQMGQEVILRCVPISNHLYFYWYRQILGQKVEFLVSFYNNEISEKSEIFDDQFSVERPDGSNFTLKIRSTKLEDSAMYFCASSEGGSTDTQYFGPGTRLTVL.

V and J are TRBV2 and TRBJ2-7; TRBD1 matches 7 bases. This CDR3 spans 13 amino acids. Germline V gene data show CDR1 as SNHLY and CDR2 as FYNNEI. Trimming cost V 3 bases and J 3 bases; bases outside gene matches: 2. CDR3 coding DNA: TGTGCCAGCAGTGAGGACAGGCACTACGAGCAGTACTTC. It translates to CASSEDRHYEQYF.

CDR3 DNA sequence: TGTGCCAGCAGCTTAAGGGGGGGAAAACTGTTTTTT. Translated: CASSLRGGKLFF. This chain links TRBV7-2 with TRBJ1-4; D is perhaps TRBD1 (6 bases). The V gene lost 2 bases and the J gene lost 10 bases, with 8 bases spanning the gap. From germline, CDR1 is SGHTA and CDR2 FQGNSA. CDR3 length: 12 amino acids.

The CDR3 loop is CATSRDQAGYTF. The CDR3 DNA reads as TGTGCCACCAGCAGAGATCAGGCTGGCTACACCTTC. V gene TRBV15 combines with J gene TRBJ1-2; unclear D gene. The CDR3 runs to 12 residues. Germline V gene data show CDR1 as LNHNV and CDR2 as YYDKDF (reference sequence). The germline V and J ends were trimmed by 0 bases and 7 bases, with 6 bases remaining between them.

The chain combines TRBV19 with TRBJ2-5; 12 nucleotides match TRBD2. With V trimmed by 2 bases and J by 5 bases, 9 bases remained unmatched. The CDR3 runs 17 residues. CDR1 is LNHDA, CDR2 SQIVND, per germline (reference sequence). The CDR3 DNA reads as TGTGCCAGTAGTATAAGGAAACTAGCGGGGGGCGAGGAGACCCAGTACTTC. It translates to CASSIRKLAGGEETQYF. The entire variable domain, with the rest obtained from reference TRBV19 and TRBJ2-5, is as follows: DGGITQSPKYLFRKEGQNVTLSCEQNLNHDAMYWYRQDPGQGLRLIYYSQIVNDFQKGDIAEGYSVSREKKESFPLTVTSAQKNPTAFYLCASSIRKLAGGEETQYFGPGTRLLVL.

The chain joins TRBV19 to TRBJ2-6, with 9 bases aligning to TRBD1. With 5 bases clipped from V and 1 base from J, the junction kept 3 bases outside the gene matches. Per the germline V gene, CDR1 is LNHDA and CDR2 is SQIVND (reference sequence). The CDR3 has 16 amino acids. Written as DNA, the CDR3 is TGTGCCAGTAGTCCGACAGGGGGGTCTGGGGCCAACGTCCTGACTTTC. Its translation: CASSPTGGSGANVLTF.

The genes are TRBV7-9 and TRBJ1-2; D is ambiguous. CDR3 length equals 13 residues. Trimming left V 4 bases short and J 5 bases short, with 11 bases between. Germline lookup yields CDR1 SEHNR and CDR2 FQNEAQ (reference sequence). As DNA, the CDR3 is TGTGCCAGCAGCTCCCCACGGGGTTATGGCTACACCTTC. It translates to CASSSPRGYGYTF.

In its sample, this clone was seen many times. V is TRBV19 and J is TRBJ1-2; no clear D. V lost 7 bases to trimming and J lost 4 bases, with 19 bases between them. Germline V lookup: CDR1 LNHDA, CDR2 SQIVND (reference sequence). The CDR3 loop spans 15 amino acids. The CDR3 protein is CASTSPGDYGYGYTF. The CDR3, as DNA: TGTGCCAGTACCTCCCCGGGAGACTACGGCTATGGCTACACCTTC.

The genes are TRBV24-1 and TRBJ2-1; D perhaps matches TRBD1 (6 bases). Trimming stripped 3 bases from V and 1 base from J, with 9 bases between. Germline V CDR1 and CDR2: KGHDR, SFDVKD. This CDR3 contains 15 residues. CDR3 DNA: TGTGCCACCAGTGATGCGCAGGGGTCCTACAATGAGCAGTTCTTC. This gives the protein CATSDAQGSYNEQFF.

The chain has TRBV5-1 and TRBJ2-1, with D maybe TRBD1 (6 bases). Trimming took 4 bases from V and 4 from J, leaving 18 bases between them. CDR3 length: 16 residues. The germline gives CDR1 SGHRS, CDR2 YFSETQ. In nucleotides, the CDR3 is TGCGCCAGCAGCCGCTGGACAGTGGACGATTACAATGAGCAGTTCTTC. It codes for CASSRWTVDDYNEQFF.

The chain links TRBV6-5 to TRBJ1-1; 10 positions match TRBD1. V lost 5 bases to trimming and J lost 5 bases; unmatched junction nucleotides: 8. This CDR3 region has 15 residues. Germline lookup yields CDR1 MNHEY and CDR2 SVGAGI. The CDR3 region has the DNA TGTGCCAGCAGTCCGACAGGGGGCGCGGGTACTGAAGCTTTCTTT. As protein: CASSPTGGAGTEAFF.